One and the same sample provided the 6 T cell receptor beta chains below, sequenced in a study of blood T cells in healthy people across ages. Combining a sample-barcoded 5' primer with a J-beta primer mix, a second PCR ran for roughly 7 to 11 cycles. TCRdb itself ran the 5' RACE reads through MiXCR, one entry per CDR3 protein. There are 730,000 or so distinct CDR3 sequences in the sample; 40% to 45% occur only once, and roughly 20% lies in the top ten. Sequences were obtained from blood. Receptors originate from a woman aged 55-69 years in good health.

The V and J genes are TRBV3-1 and TRBJ2-3; no clear D. Trimming left V 4 bases short and J 5 bases short, with 10 bases between. CDR3 size: 13 residues. The germline gives CDR1 LGHDT, CDR2 YNNKEL (reference sequence). The CDR3 loop reads CASSPFLGDTQYF. The CDR3 nucleotides read TGTGCCAGCAGCCCCTTTCTAGGAGATACGCAGTATTTT.

This clonotype was seen a few times. V gene TRBV2 combines with J gene TRBJ1-1; D is perhaps TRBD1 (5 bases). There are 13 residues in the CDR3. CDR1 is SNHLY and CDR2 is FYNNEI in the germline V gene. The V end lost 11 bases, the J end lost 3 bases, and 16 bases lay between the germline ends. Written as DNA, the CDR3 is TGTGCCTGCCGGGACCTGGGGGACACTGAAGCTTTCTTT. Encoded protein: CACRDLGDTEAFF.

CDR3 loop: CASRPVKEVETQYF. The CDR3, as DNA: TGTGCCAGCCGTCCAGTCAAGGAGGTGGAGACCCAGTACTTC. The chain combines TRBV6-2 or TRBV6-3 with TRBJ2-5, with D perhaps TRBD2 (5 bases). CDR1 and CDR2 from the germline V gene are MNHEY and SVGEGT. This CDR3 has 14 residues. Trimming pared 8 bases from V and 5 bases from J, leaving 18 bases between.

CDR3 residues: CASTKIGKSYNEQFF. CDR3 in DNA: TGTGCCAGCACTAAGATTGGAAAGTCTTACAATGAGCAGTTCTTC. The V gene is TRBV6-2 or TRBV6-3, the J gene TRBJ2-1; no clear D. CDR1 is MNHEY and CDR2 is SVGEGT in the germline V gene. V was trimmed by 7 bases and J by 4 bases, leaving 17 bases between them. The CDR3 sequence is 15 residues long.

The V gene is TRBV5-1, the J gene TRBJ2-7, with D perhaps matching TRBD1 or TRBD2 (5 bases each). There are 14 residues in the CDR3. Between the trimmed V and J ends, which lost 0 bases and 5 bases, there was a span of 12 bases. Germline V lookup: CDR1 SGHRS, CDR2 YFSETQ. CDR3 DNA sequence: TGCGCCAGCAGCTTGGGAGGGGTTGGCAACGAGCAGTACTTC. This codes for CASSLGGVGNEQYF.

This clonotype was counted ten times or more. The chain links TRBV6-1 to TRBJ2-2, with D perhaps given as TRBD1 or TRBD2 (6 bases each). Germline values: CDR1 MNHNS, CDR2 SASEGT. Trimming cost V 3 bases and J 5 bases, with 16 bases left between them. CDR3 length: 16 amino acids. Here the CDR3 DNA reads TGTGCCAGCAGTGACGGGGGCCGGTATCTGACCGGGGAGCTGTTTTTT. Residues: CASSDGGRYLTGELFF.